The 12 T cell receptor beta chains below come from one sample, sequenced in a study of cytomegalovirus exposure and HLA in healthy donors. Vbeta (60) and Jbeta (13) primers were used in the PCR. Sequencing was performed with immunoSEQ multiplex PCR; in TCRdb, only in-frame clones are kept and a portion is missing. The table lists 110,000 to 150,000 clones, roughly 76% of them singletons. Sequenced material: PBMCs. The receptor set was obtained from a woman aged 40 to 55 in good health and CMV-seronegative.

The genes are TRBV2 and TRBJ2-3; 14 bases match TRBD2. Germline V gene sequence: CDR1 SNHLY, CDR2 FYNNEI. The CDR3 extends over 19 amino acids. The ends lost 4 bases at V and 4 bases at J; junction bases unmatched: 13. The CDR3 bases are TGTGCCAGCAGTGGGGGACTAGCGGGGGATAACTTGGCAGCAGATACGCAGTATTTT. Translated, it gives CASSGGLAGDNLAADTQYF.

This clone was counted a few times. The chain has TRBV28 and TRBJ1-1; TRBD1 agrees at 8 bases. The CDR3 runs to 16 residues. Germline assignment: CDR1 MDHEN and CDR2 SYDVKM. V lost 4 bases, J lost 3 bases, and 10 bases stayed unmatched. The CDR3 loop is CASSSLDRDWDTEAFF. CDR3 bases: TGTGCCAGCAGTTCCCTGGACAGGGACTGGGACACTGAAGCTTTCTTT.

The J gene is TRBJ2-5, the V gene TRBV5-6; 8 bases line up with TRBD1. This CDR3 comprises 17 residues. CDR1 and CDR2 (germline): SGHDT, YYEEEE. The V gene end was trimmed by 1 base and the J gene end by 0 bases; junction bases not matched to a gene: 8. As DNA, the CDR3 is TGTGCCAGCAGCTTGTGTGGGACAGGAATGTACCAAGAGACCCAGTACTTC. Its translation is CASSLCGTGMYQETQYF.

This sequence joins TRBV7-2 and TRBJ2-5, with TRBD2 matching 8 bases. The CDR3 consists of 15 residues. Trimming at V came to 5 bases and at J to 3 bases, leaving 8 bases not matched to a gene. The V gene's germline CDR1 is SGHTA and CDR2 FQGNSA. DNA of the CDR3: TGTGCCAGCAGCCCCCGTAGAGCGGGGGAAGAGACCCAGTACTTC. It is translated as CASSPRRAGEETQYF.

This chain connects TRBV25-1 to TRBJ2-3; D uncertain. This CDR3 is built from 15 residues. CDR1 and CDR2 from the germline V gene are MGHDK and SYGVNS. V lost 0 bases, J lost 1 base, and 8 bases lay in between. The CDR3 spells CASSEYFAGTDTQYF. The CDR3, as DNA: TGTGCCAGCAGTGAATACTTTGCGGGCACAGATACGCAGTATTTT.

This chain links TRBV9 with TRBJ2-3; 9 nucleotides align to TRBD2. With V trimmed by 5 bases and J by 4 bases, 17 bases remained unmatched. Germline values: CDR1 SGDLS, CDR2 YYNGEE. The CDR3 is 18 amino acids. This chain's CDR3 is CASSAQHLAGPSADTQYF. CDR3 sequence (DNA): TGTGCCAGCAGTGCCCAGCATCTAGCGGGACCGTCCGCAGATACGCAGTATTTT.

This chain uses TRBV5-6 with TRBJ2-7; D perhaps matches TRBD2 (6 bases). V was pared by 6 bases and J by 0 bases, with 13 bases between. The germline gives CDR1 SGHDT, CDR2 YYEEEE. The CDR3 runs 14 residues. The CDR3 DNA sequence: TGTGCCAGCACCTGGAGCGGGTACTCCTACGAGCAGTACTTC. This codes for CASTWSGYSYEQYF.

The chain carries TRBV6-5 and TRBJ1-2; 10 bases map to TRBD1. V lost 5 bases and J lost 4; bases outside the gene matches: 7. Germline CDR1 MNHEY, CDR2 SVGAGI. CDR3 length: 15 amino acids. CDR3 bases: TGTGCCAGCAGTGGGACAGGGGTCGGGGTCTATGGCTACACCTTC. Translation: CASSGTGVGVYGYTF.

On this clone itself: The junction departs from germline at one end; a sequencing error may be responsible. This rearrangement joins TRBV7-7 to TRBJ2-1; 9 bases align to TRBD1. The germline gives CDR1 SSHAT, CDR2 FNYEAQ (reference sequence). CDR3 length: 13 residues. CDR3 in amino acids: CASSQDRGSEQFF. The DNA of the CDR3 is TGTGCTAGCAGCCAGGACAGGGGAAGTGAGCAGTTCTTC.

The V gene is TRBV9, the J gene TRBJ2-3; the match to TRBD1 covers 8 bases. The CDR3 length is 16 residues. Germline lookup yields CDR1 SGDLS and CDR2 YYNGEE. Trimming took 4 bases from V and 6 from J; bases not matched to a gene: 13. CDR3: CASSLRTGPFGDTQYF. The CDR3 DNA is TGTGCCAGCAGCTTACGGACAGGGCCCTTTGGGGATACGCAGTATTTT.

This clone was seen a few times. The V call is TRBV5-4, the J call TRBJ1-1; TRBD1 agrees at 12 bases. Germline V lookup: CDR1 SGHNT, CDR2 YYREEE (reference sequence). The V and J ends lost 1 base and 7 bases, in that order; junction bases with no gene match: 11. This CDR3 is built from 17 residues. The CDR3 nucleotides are TGTGCCAGCAGCTTGCTAAGATCCGGGACAGGGGGCAGTGAAGCTTTCTTT. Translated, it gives CASSLLRSGTGGSEAFF.

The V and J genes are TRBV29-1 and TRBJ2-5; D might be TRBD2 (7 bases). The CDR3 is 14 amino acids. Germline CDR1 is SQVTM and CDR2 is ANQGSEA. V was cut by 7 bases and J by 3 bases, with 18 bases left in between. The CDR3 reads CSGARGGTKETQYF. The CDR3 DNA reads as TGCAGCGGGGCGAGGGGGGGTACCAAAGAGACCCAGTACTTC.